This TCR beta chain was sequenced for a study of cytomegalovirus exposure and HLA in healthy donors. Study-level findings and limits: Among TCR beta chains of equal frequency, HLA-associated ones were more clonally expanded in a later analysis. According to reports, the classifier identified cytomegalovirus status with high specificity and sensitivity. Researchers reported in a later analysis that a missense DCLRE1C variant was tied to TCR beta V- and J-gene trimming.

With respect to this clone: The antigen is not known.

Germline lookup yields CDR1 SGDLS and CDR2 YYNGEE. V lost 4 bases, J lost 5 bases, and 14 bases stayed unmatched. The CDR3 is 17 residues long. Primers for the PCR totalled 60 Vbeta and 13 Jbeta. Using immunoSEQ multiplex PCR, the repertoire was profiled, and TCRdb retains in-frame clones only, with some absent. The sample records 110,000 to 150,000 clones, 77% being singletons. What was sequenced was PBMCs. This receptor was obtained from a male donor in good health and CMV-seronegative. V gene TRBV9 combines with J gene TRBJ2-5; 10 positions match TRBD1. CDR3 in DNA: TGTGCCAGCAGCCCGAAACGAGGGACAGGGGAAGAGGAGACCCAGTACTTC. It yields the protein CASSPKRGTGEEETQYF.